This T cell receptor (beta chain) was observed in a study of early stage breast cancer tumors. Data came from immunoSEQ multiplex PCR; TCRdb stores just in-frame clones and leaves some out. The top ten clones hold around 3.7% of a sample with fewer than 75,000 clones, about 83% of them seen once. Per the germline V gene, CDR1 is GTSNPN and CDR2 is SVGIG (reference sequence). This CDR3 has 12 residues. V dropped 2 bases and J dropped 7 bases, with 11 bases sitting between them. Source material: blood. This chain uses TRBV30 with TRBJ1-2; no clear D. This sequence was found in a person under 45 with breast cancer. CDR3 DNA sequence: TGTGCCTGGAGTCCGGGATCGAGTGGCTACACCTTC. Its translation: CAWSPGSSGYTF.